This is a list of T cell receptor beta chains from one sample in a study of blood T cell repertoires in COVID-19. The method was immunoSEQ multiplex PCR; TCRdb's version includes in-frame clones alone and lacks a portion of them. The sample holds around 220,000 clones; 85% to 90% are singletons and the top ten take nearly 4.5%. Sequenced: peripheral blood. All receptors derive from a man between 50 and 59 years old with acute or convalescent COVID-19. Both conserved end residues are part of each CDR3. Each record gives: clone size, V gene, J gene, D gene, CDR3 protein, CDR3 DNA. The D gene is left open where the match is weak. Size is omitted from some rows. Given values are once, few, many or a class for expanded clones.

>NA|TRBV7-6|TRBJ1-1|NA
CASSRGGFGTEAFF
TGTGCCAGCAGCCGCGGGGGGTTTGGCACTGAAGCTTTCTTT
>NA|TRBV4-2|TRBJ1-5|NA
CASSQDAFGQPQHF
TGTGCCAGCAGCCAAGATGCGTTTGGTCAGCCCCAGCATTTT
>NA|TRBV21-1|TRBJ1-1|NA
CASSKVPEKTEAFF
TGTGCCAGCAGCAAAGTACCTGAGAAGACTGAAGCTTTCTTT
>NA|TRBV4-1|TRBJ2-1|TRBD1
CASSQRRDSSYNEQFF
TGCGCCAGCAGCCAGCGCCGGGACAGCTCCTACAATGAGCAGTTCTTC
>NA|TRBV19|TRBJ1-4|NA
CASSFPEGPPLAELFF
TGTGCCAGTAGTTTCCCGGAGGGTCCCCCGCTGGCGGAACTGTTTTTT
>NA|TRBV5-4|TRBJ1-2|TRBD1
CASSRDRVGYTF
TGTGCCAGCAGTCGGGACAGGGTCGGCTACACCTTC
>NA|TRBV9|TRBJ1-2|TRBD1
CASSAVPGQGQAYGYTF
TGTGCCAGCAGCGCCGTCCCGGGACAGGGTCAGGCCTATGGCTACACCTTC
>NA|TRBV7-9|TRBJ2-5|TRBD1
CASSPGQGFGETQYF
TGTGCCAGCAGCCCGGGACAGGGTTTTGGGGAGACCCAGTACTTC
>once|TRBV10-3|TRBJ1-2|TRBD1
CAISEGQSHGYTF
TGTGCCATCAGCGAGGGACAGAGCCATGGCTACACCTTC
>NA|TRBV7-9|TRBJ2-1|TRBD2
CASSLRAGGPLDEQFF
TGTGCCAGCAGCCTTCGAGCGGGGGGGCCTCTAGATGAGCAGTTCTTC
>NA|TRBV19|TRBJ1-1|TRBD1
CASSLGQGYTEAFF
TGTGCCAGTAGTTTAGGACAGGGGTACACTGAAGCTTTCTTT
>once|TRBV5-4|TRBJ2-3|NA
CASSLYEADTQYF
TGTGCCAGCAGCTTGTACGAGGCAGATACGCAGTATTTT
>NA|TRBV27|TRBJ1-1|NA
CASSTRADTEAFF
TGTGCCAGCAGCACGAGGGCCGACACTGAAGCTTTCTTT
>NA|TRBV7-2|TRBJ2-4|TRBD1
CASSPGKGAFDKNIQYF
TGTGCCAGCAGCCCCGGGAAGGGGGCTTTCGACAAAAACATTCAGTACTTC
>NA|TRBV5-6|TRBJ1-3|NA
CASSLKYGHYSGNTIYF
TGTGCCAGCAGCTTAAAATACGGTCATTACTCTGGAAACACCATATATTTT
>once|TRBV3-1/TRBV3-2|TRBJ1-4|NA
CASSQGTGLGKLFF
TGTGCCAGCAGCCAGGGCACAGGGTTGGGAAAACTGTTTTTT
>NA|TRBV5-6|TRBJ1-2|NA
CASSGRGGSGYTF
TGTGCCAGCAGCGGGCGCGGGGGCTCTGGCTACACCTTC
>NA|TRBV13|TRBJ2-7|TRBD1
CASSLGTGDEQYF
TGTGCCAGCAGCCTAGGGACAGGGGACGAGCAGTACTTC
>once|TRBV5-1|TRBJ1-2|TRBD1
CASSLAGQGAHGYTF
TGCGCCAGCAGCTTAGCGGGACAGGGGGCGCACGGCTACACCTTC
>NA|TRBV5-4|TRBJ1-2|TRBD1
CASSPGHGQGAGGYTF
TGTGCCAGCAGCCCGGGGCACGGACAGGGGGCGGGAGGCTACACCTTC
>NA|TRBV2|TRBJ1-2|NA
CASGGGYGYTF
TGTGCCAGCGGGGGAGGCTATGGCTACACCTTC
>NA|TRBV11-2|TRBJ1-1|TRBD1
CASSLVRGQAFF
TGTGCCAGCAGCTTAGTCAGGGGGCAAGCTTTCTTT
>NA|TRBV4-1|TRBJ1-1|NA
CASSRGMGFTEAFF
TGCGCCAGCAGCCGAGGGATGGGGTTCACTGAAGCTTTCTTT
>NA|TRBV11-3|TRBJ2-1|TRBD2
CASSLAGGYNEQFF
TGTGCCAGCAGCCTCGCGGGGGGTTACAATGAGCAGTTCTTC
>NA|TRBV19|TRBJ1-3|TRBD1
CASTPGQGAGNTIYF
TGTGCCAGTACCCCGGGACAGGGGGCTGGAAACACCATATATTTT
>NA|TRBV19|TRBJ1-6|NA
CASSIRGNNSPLHF
TGTGCCAGTAGTATTCGGGGGAACAATTCACCCCTCCACTTT
>NA|TRBV9|TRBJ1-1|NA
CASSVEQGTEAFF
TGTGCCAGCAGCGTAGAGCAGGGGACTGAAGCTTTCTTT
>NA|TRBV5-4|TRBJ2-6|NA
CASSFAALNSGANVLTF
TGTGCCAGCAGCTTCGCGGCATTGAACTCTGGGGCCAACGTCCTGACTTTC
>NA|TRBV10-3|TRBJ1-4|TRBD1
CASRDREINEKLFF
TGTGCCTCCCGGGACAGGGAAATAAATGAAAAACTGTTTTTT
>NA|TRBV5-5|TRBJ1-1|NA
CASSPVGGRGNTEAFF
TGTGCCAGCAGCCCGGTGGGGGGACGGGGGAACACTGAAGCTTTCTTT
>NA|TRBV6-5|TRBJ2-1|NA
CASSPGGRYTIF
TGTGCCAGCAGCCCCGGGGGGCGGTACACGATCTTC
>NA|TRBV12-5|TRBJ1-1|NA
CASGLDRSPGTEAFF
TGTGCTAGTGGTTTGGATCGAAGCCCGGGGACTGAAGCTTTCTTT
>once|TRBV13|TRBJ1-6|TRBD1
CASSLVAQGNSPLHF
TGTGCCAGCAGCTTAGTAGCACAGGGGAATTCACCCCTCCACTTT
>NA|TRBV10-1|TRBJ2-3|TRBD2
CASSSSSGGAGDTQYF
TGCGCCAGCAGTTCATCTAGCGGGGGGGCCGGAGATACGCAGTATTTT
>NA|TRBV30|TRBJ1-5|NA
CAWSAGGQPQHF
TGTGCCTGGAGTGCCGGGGGTCAGCCCCAGCATTTT
>few|TRBV19|TRBJ2-7|TRBD1
CASSTRDSLSQQYF
TGTGCCAGTAGCACCAGGGACAGCCTGAGTCAGCAGTACTTC
>NA|TRBV10-2|TRBJ1-2|NA
CASSEPGSWAYTF
TGCGCCAGCAGTGAACCGGGATCCTGGGCCTACACCTTC
>once|TRBV6-5|TRBJ1-2|NA
CASSSAASNYGYTF
TGTGCCAGCAGTTCGGCGGCGTCTAACTATGGCTACACCTTC
>NA|TRBV4-1|TRBJ1-5|TRBD1
CASSQGKGQEGRYSNQPQHF
TGCGCCAGCAGCCAGGGCAAGGGACAGGAGGGAAGGTATAGCAATCAGCCCCAGCATTTT
>NA|TRBV4-1|TRBJ1-2|NA
CASSQDEGSYYGYTF
TGCGCCAGCAGCCAAGATGAGGGAAGCTACTATGGCTACACCTTC
>NA|TRBV7-9|TRBJ1-4|TRBD1
CASSLGGQVNEKLFF
TGTGCCAGCAGCTTAGGGGGACAGGTTAATGAAAAACTGTTTTTT
>NA|TRBV3-1/TRBV3-2|TRBJ1-5|NA
CASSETGTLYSNQPQHF
TGTGCCAGCAGCGAAACCGGGACATTGTATAGCAATCAGCCCCAGCATTTT